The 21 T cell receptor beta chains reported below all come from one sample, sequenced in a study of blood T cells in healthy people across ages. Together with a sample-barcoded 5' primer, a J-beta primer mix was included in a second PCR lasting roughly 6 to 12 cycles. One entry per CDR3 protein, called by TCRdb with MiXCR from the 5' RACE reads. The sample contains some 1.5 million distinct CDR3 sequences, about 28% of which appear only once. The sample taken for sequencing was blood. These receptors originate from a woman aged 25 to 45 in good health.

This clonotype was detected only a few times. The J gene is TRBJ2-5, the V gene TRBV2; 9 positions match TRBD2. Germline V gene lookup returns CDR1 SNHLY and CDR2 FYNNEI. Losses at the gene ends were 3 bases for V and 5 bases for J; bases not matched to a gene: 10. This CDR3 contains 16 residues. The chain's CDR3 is CASSDSASGKQETQYF. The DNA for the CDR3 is TGTGCCAGCAGTGATTCGGCTAGCGGGAAGCAGGAGACCCAGTACTTC.

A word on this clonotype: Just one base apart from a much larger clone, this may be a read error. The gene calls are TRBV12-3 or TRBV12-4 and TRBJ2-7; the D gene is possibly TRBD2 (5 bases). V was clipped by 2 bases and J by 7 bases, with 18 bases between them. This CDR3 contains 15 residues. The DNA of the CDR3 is TGTGCCAGCAGTTTATCGGGGATACCCTTCAATGAGCAGTACTTC. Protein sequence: CASSLSGIPFNEQYF.

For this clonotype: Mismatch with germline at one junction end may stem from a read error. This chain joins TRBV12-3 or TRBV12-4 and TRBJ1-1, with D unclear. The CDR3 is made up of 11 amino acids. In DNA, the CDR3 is TGTGTCAGCAGCGGGAGGACTGAAGCTTTCTTT. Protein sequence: CVSSGRTEAFF.

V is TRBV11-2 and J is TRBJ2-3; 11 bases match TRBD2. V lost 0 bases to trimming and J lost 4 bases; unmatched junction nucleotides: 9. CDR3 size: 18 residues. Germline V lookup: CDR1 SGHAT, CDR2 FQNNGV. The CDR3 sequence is CASSLDPYSGRAADTQYF. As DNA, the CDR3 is TGTGCCAGCAGCTTAGATCCATATAGCGGGAGGGCGGCAGATACGCAGTATTTT.

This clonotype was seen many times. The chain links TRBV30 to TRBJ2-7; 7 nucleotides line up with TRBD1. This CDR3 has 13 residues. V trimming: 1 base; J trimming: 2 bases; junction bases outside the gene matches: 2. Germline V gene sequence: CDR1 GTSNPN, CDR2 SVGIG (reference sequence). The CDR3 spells CAWSAGGAYEQYF. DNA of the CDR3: TGTGCCTGGAGTGCAGGGGGAGCCTACGAGCAGTACTTC.

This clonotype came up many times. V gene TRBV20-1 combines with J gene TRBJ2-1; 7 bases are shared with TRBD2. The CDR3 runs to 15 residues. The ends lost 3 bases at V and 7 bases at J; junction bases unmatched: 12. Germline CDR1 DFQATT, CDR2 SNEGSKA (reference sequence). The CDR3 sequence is CSARVASGAGNEQFF. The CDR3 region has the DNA TGCAGTGCTAGGGTGGCTAGCGGAGCGGGTAATGAGCAGTTCTTC.

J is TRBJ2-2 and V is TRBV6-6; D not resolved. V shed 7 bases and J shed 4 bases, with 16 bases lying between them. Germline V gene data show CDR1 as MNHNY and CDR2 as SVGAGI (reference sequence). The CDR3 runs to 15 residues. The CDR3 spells CASNPSFGRTGELFF. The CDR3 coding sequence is TGTGCCAGCAACCCTTCATTCGGGCGCACCGGGGAGCTGTTTTTT.

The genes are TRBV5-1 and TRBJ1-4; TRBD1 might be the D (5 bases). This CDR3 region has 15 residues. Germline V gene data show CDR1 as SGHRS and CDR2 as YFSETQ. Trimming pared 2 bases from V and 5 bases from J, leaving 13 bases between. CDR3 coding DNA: TGCGCCAGCAGCTTAACCGGGACGGAAAATGAAAAACTGTTTTTT. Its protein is CASSLTGTENEKLFF. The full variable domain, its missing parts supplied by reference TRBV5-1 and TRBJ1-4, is KAGVTQTPRYLIKTRGQQVTLSCSPISGHRSVSWYQQTPGQGLQFLFEYFSETQRNKGNFPGRFSGRQFSNSRSEMNVSTLELGDSALYLCASSLTGTENEKLFFGSGTQLSVL.

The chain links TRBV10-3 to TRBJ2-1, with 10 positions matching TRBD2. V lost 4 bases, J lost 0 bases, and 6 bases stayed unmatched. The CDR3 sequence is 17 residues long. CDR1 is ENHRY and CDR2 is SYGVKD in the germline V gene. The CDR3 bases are TGTGCCATCAGTGGTAGCGGGGGGAATCCCTCCTACAATGAGCAGTTCTTC. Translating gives CAISGSGGNPSYNEQFF.

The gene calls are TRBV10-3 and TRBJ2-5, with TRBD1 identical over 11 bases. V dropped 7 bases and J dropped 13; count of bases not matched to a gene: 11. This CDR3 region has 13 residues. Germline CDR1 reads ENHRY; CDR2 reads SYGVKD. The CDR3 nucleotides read TGTGCCATCAATACCGGACAGGGGGCTTTATCGTACTTC. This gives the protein CAINTGQGALSYF.

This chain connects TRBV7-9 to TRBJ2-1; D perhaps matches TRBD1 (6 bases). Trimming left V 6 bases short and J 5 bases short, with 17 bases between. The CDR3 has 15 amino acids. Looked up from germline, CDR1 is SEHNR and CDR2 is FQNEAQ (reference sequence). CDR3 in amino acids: CASRKLPDRDNEQFF. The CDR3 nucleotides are TGTGCCAGCAGAAAACTCCCGGACAGAGACAATGAGCAGTTCTTC.

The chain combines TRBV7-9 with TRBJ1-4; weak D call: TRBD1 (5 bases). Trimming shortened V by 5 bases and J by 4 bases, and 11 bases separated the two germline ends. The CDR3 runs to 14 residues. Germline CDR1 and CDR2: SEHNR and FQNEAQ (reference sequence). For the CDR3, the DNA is TGTGCCAGCAGCCACCGGGGCATTAATGAAAAACTGTTTTTT. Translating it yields CASSHRGINEKLFF.

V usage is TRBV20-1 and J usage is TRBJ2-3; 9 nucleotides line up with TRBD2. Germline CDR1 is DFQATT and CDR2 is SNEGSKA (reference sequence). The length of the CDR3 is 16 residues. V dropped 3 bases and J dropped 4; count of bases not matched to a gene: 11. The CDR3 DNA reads TGCAGTGCTAGCGAGACCTGTCCTAGCGGGGCAGATACGCAGTATTTT. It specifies CSASETCPSGADTQYF.

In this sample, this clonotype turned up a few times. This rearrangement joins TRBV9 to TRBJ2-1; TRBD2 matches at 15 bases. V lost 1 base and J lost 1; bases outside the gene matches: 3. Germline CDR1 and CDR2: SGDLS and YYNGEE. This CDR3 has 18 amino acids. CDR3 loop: CASSVRTSGRGSYNEQFF. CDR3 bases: TGTGCCAGCAGCGTAAGGACTAGCGGGAGGGGTTCCTACAATGAGCAGTTCTTC.

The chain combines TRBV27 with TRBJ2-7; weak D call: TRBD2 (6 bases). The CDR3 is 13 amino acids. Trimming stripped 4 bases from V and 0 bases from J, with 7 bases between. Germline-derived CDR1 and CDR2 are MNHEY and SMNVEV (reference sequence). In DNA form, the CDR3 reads TGTGCCAGCAGTTCGGACTACTCCTACGAGCAGTACTTC. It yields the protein CASSSDYSYEQYF.

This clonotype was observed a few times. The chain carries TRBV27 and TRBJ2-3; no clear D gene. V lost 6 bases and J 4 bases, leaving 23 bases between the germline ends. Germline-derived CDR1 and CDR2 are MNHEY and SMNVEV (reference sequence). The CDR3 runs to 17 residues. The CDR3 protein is CASSRPSKSPPPDTQYF. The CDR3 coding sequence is TGTGCCAGCAGCAGACCTTCAAAATCACCCCCCCCAGATACGCAGTATTTT.

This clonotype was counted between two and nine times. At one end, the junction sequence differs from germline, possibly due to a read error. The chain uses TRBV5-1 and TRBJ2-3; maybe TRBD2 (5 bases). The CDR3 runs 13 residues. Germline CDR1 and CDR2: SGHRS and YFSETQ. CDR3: CASRGVGTDTQYF. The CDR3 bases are TGTGCCAGTCGGGGAGTAGGCACAGATACGCAGTATTTT. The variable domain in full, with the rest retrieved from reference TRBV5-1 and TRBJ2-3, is KAGVTQTPRYLIKTRGQQVTLSCSPISGHRSVSWYQQTPGQGLQFLFEYFSETQRNKGNFPGRFSGRQFSNSRSEMNVSTLELGDSALYLCASRGVGTDTQYFGPGTRLTVL.

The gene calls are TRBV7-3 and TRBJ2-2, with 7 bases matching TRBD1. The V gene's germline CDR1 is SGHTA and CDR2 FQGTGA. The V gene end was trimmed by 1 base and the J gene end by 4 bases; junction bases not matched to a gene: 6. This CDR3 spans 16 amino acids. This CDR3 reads CASSLMGGQATGELFF. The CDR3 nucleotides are TGTGCCAGCAGCTTAATGGGCGGACAGGCCACCGGGGAGCTGTTTTTT.

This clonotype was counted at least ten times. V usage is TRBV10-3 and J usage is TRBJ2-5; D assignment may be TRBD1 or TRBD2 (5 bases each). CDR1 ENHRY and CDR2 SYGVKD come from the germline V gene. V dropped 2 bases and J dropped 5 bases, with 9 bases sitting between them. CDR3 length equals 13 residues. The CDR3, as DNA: TGTGCCATCAGTGAGACGGGACGCGAGACCCAGTACTTC. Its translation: CAISETGRETQYF.

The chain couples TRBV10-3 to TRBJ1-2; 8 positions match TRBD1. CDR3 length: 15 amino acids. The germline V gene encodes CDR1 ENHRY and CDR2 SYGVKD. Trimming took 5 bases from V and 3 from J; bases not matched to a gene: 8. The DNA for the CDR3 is TGTGCCATCAGTAACGCCGGGACAGGTTACTATGGCTACACCTTC. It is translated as CAISNAGTGYYGYTF.

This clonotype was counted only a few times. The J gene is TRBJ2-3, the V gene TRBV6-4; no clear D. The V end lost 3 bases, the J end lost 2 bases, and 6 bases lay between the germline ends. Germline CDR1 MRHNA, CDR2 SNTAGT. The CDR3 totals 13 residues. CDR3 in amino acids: CASSEKNTDTQYF. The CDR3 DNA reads TGTGCCAGCAGTGAGAAGAACACAGATACGCAGTATTTT.